This T cell receptor beta chain was sequenced in a study of neurological immune-mediated disorders. Germline CDR1 reads SQVTM; CDR2 reads ANQGSEA. Germline trimming cut 7 bases from V and 4 bases from J; bases unmatched to any gene: 3. This CDR3 has 11 residues. MiXCR was run by TCRdb on the 5' RACE reads, yielding one entry per CDR3 protein. The sample has roughly 65,000 distinct CDR3 sequences; 3.5% to 4.5% are singletons. The genes are TRBV29-1 and TRBJ2-7, with TRBD1 identical over 8 bases. Sequenced input: PBMCs. This TCR derives from a man aged 50 to 60 with multiple sclerosis. In nucleotides, the CDR3 is TGCAGCGCTGGACAGGGTTACGAGCAGTACTTC. Its translation is CSAGQGYEQYF.